Described below is a single T cell receptor beta chain sequence and its context. CDR1 SGHDT and CDR2 YYEEEE come from the germline V gene. The germline V and J ends were trimmed by 2 bases and 2 bases, with 8 bases remaining between them. The CDR3 contains 13 residues. These data belong to a study of cytomegalovirus exposure and HLA in healthy donors. Produced via immunoSEQ multiplex PCR; TCRdb's table is partial and in-frame only. The data contain some 64,000 clones, approximately 97% of them singletons. It was the roughly 110-subject validation cohort, separate from the approximately 620-subject first cohort, to which the donors belonged.

Sequenced: PBMCs. The TCR sequence derives from a woman aged 18-35 years in good health and CMV-seropositive. The chain employs TRBV5-6 and TRBJ2-7; possible D gene TRBD2, 6 bases. CDR3 bases: TGTGCCAGCAGCTTTAGCGGACCCTACGAGCAGTACTTC. This encodes CASSFSGPYEQYF. Using reference TRBV5-6 and TRBJ2-7 for the parts outside the CDR3, the full variable domain is DAGVTQSPTHLIKTRGQQVTLRCSPKSGHDTVSWYQQALGQGPQFIFQYYEEEERQRGNFPDRFSGHQFPNYSSELNVNALLLGDSALYLCASSFSGPYEQYFGPGTRLTVT.